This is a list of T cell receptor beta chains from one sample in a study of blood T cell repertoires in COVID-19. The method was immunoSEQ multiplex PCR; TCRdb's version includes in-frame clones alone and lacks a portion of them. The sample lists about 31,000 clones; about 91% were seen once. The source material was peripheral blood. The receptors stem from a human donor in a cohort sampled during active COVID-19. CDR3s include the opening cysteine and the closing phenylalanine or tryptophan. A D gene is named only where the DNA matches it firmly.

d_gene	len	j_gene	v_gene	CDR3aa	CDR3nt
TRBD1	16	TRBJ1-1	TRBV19	CASKTQGEGMNTEAFF	TGTGCCAGCAAAACGCAGGGGGAAGGGATGAACACTGAAGCTTTCTTT
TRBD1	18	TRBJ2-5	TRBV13	CASSSNGGQGGRSETQYF	TGTGCCAGCAGCTCCAACGGGGGACAGGGGGGCCGTAGCGAGACCCAGTACTTC
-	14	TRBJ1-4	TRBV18	CASSPRRGTEKLFF	TGTGCCAGCTCACCACGGAGGGGTACTGAAAAACTGTTTTTT
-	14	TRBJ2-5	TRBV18	CASSPGPSQETQYF	TGTGCCAGCTCACCGGGGCCTAGCCAAGAGACCCAGTACTTC
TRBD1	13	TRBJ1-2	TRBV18	CASSPTGGDGYTF	TGTGCCAGCTCACCAACAGGGGGCGATGGCTACACCTTC
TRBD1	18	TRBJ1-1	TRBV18	CASSPNYLQGLGSTEAFF	TGTGCCAGCTCACCTAACTATCTACAGGGGTTAGGCTCCACTGAAGCTTTCTTT
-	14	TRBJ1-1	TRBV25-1	CASSKGVRNTEAFF	TGTGCCAGCAGTAAAGGGGTTCGGAACACTGAAGCTTTCTTT
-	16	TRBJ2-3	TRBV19	CASSIFGQGSTDTQYF	TGTGCCAGTAGTATTTTTGGGCAGGGCTCCACAGATACGCAGTATTTT
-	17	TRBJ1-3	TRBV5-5	CASSLAGGAASGNTIYF	TGTGCCAGCAGCTTGGCCGGGGGGGCAGCATCTGGAAACACCATATATTTT
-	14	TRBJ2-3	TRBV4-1	CASSQLIVRDTQYF	TGCGCCAGCAGCCAATTGATAGTCCGGGATACGCAGTATTTT
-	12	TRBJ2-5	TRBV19	CASSIRGETQYF	TGTGCCAGTAGTATTAGGGGAGAGACCCAGTACTTC
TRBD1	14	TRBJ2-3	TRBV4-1	CASSRTGGTDTQYF	TGCGCCAGCAGCCGAACAGGGGGCACAGATACGCAGTATTTT
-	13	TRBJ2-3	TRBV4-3	CASSHEIRDTQYF	TGCGCCAGCAGCCATGAAATCAGAGATACGCAGTATTTT
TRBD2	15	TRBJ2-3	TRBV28	CASSLGIGRADTQYF	TGTGCCAGCAGCCTGGGGATAGGGAGGGCAGATACGCAGTATTTT
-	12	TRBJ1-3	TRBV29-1	CSVGTDGNTIYF	TGCAGCGTTGGGACAGACGGAAACACCATATATTTT
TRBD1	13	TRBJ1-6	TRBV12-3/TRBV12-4	CASRGQVNSPLHF	TGTGCCAGCAGGGGACAGGTTAATTCACCCCTCCACTTT
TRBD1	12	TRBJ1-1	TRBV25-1	CASSEGQGLAFF	TGTGCCAGCAGTGAGGGACAGGGACTGGCTTTCTTT
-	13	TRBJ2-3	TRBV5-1	CASSQGLTDTQYF	TGCGCCAGCAGTCAGGGGCTCACAGATACGCAGTATTTT
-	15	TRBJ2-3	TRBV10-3	CAIRVDISSTDTQYF	TGTGCCATCAGGGTCGACATCTCTAGCACAGATACGCAGTATTTT
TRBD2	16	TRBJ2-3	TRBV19	CASSIPRGVKTNTQYF	TGTGCCAGTAGTATCCCGCGGGGGGTTAAAACTAATACGCAGTATTTT